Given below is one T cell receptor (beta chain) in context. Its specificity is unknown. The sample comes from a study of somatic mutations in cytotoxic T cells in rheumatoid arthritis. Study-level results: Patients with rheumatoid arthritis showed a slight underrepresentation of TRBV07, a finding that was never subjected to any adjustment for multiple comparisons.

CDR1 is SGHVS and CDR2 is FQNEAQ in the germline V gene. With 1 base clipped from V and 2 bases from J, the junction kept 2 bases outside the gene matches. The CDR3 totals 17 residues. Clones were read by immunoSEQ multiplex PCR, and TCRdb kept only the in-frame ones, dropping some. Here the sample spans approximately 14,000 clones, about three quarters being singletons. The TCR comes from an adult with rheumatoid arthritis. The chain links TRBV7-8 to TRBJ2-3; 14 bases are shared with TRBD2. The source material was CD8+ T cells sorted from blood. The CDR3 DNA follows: TGTGCCAGCAGCTTAGGGACTAGCGGGGGGTACACAGATACGCAGTATTTT. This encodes CASSLGTSGGYTDTQYF.